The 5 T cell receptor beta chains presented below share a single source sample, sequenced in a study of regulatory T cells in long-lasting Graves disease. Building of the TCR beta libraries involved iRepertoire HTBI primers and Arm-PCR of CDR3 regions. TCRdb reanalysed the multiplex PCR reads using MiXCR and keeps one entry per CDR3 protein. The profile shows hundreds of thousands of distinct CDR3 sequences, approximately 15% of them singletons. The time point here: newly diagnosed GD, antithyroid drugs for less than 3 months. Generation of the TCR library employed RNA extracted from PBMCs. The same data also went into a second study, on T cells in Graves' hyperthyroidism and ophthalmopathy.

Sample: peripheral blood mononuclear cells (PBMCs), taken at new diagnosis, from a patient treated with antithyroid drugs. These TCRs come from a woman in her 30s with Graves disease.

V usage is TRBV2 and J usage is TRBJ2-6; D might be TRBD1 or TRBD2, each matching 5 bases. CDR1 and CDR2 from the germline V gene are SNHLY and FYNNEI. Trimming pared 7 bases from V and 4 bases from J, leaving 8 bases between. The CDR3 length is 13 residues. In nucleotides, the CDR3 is TGTGCCAGCACAGGGACCGGGGCCAACGTCCTGACTTTC. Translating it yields CASTGTGANVLTF.

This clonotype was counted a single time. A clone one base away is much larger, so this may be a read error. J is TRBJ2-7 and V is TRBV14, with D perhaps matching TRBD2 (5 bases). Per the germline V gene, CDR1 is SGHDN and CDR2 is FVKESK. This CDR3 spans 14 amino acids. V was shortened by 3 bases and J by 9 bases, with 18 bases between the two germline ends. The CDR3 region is CASSQVGGLDAQYF. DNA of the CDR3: TGTGCCAGCAGCCAGGTAGGCGGGCTGGACGCGCAGTACTTC.

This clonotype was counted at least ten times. The CDR3: CASSTPGTADGEQYF. The CDR3 DNA reads TGTGCCAGCAGCACACCCGGGACAGCCGACGGCGAGCAGTACTTC. This chain uses TRBV6-1 with TRBJ2-7; TRBD1 agrees at 7 bases. This CDR3 is built from 15 residues. Germline values: CDR1 MNHNS, CDR2 SASEGT. With V trimmed by 6 bases and J by 6 bases, 14 bases remained unmatched.

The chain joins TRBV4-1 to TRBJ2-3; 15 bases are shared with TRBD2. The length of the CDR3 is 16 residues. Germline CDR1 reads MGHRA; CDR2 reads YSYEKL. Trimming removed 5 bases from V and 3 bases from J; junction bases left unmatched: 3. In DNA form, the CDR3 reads TGCGCCAGCAGCAGGACTAGCGGGAGGGTTACAGATACGCAGTATTTT. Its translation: CASSRTSGRVTDTQYF.

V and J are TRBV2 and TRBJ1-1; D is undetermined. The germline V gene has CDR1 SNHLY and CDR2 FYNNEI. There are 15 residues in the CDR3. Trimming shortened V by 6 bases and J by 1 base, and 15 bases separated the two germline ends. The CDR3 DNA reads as TGTGCCAGCAGGGCCTGGCAGGCCGGGAACACTGAAGCTTTCTTT. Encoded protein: CASRAWQAGNTEAFF. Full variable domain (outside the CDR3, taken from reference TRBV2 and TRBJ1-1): EPEVTQTPSHQVTQMGQEVILRCVPISNHLYFYWYRQILGQKVEFLVSFYNNEISEKSEIFDDQFSVERPDGSNFTLKIRSTKLEDSAMYFCASRAWQAGNTEAFFGQGTRLTVV.